The 20 T cell receptor beta chains presented below share a single source sample, sequenced in a study of T cell responses to AZD1222 COVID-19 vaccine. TCRdb's table, derived via immunoSEQ multiplex PCR, lists solely in-frame clones and lacks some. This sample has 130,000 or so clones; approximately 86% occur once, and the top ten carry 12%. Sequencing was performed on peripheral blood, taken on day 0 of AZD1222 vaccination. These receptors were obtained from an adult in good health.

The V gene is TRBV10-3, the J gene TRBJ1-5; 7 bases are a match to TRBD1. The V segment lost 4 bases and the J segment 1 base; nucleotides outside the gene matches: 1. Germline CDR1 reads ENHRY; CDR2 reads SYGVKD. There are 14 residues in the CDR3. The CDR3 reads CAISGGQSNQPQHF. The CDR3 nucleotides read TGTGCCATCAGTGGGGGACAGAGCAATCAGCCCCAGCATTTT.

The V call is TRBV15, the J call TRBJ1-2, with D possibly being TRBD1 (5 bases). The CDR3 runs 14 residues. V shed 4 bases and J shed 6 bases, with 15 bases lying between them. Germline V lookup: CDR1 LNHNV, CDR2 YYDKDF (reference sequence). CDR3: CATSTFTGSDGYTF. CDR3 DNA sequence: TGTGCCACCAGCACCTTCACAGGTTCGGATGGCTACACCTTC. The whole variable domain, filled in from reference TRBV15 and TRBJ1-2, reads DAMVIQNPRYQVTQFGKPVTLSCSQTLNHNVMYWYQQKSSQAPKLLFHYYDKDFNNEADTPDNFQSRRPNTSFCFLDIRSPGLGDTAMYLCATSTFTGSDGYTFGSGTRLTVV.

The CDR3: CASSSSKQGDLGNEQFF. CDR3 nucleotides: TGTGCCAGCAGTTCGAGTAAACAGGGGGATCTGGGCAATGAGCAGTTCTTC. The V gene is TRBV27, the J gene TRBJ2-1; 8 bases match TRBD1. CDR3 length: 17 residues. Germline-derived CDR1 and CDR2 are MNHEY and SMNVEV (reference sequence). The V segment lost 4 bases and the J segment 6 bases; nucleotides outside the gene matches: 14.

The chain has TRBV5-4 and TRBJ1-2; no clear D. Trimming removed 2 bases at V and 3 bases at J, with 11 bases between. The length of the CDR3 is 14 residues. The germline CDR1 and CDR2 sequences are SGHNT and YYREEE (reference sequence). The CDR3 sequence is CASSLRAAHYGYTF. For the CDR3, the DNA is TGTGCCAGCAGCTTACGGGCAGCCCACTATGGCTACACCTTC.

Worth noting for this clone: The sample has other DNA sequences that encode this CDR3 too. The rearrangement joins TRBV7-2 to TRBJ2-2; 11 positions agree with TRBD2. Trimming took 5 bases from V and 3 from J; bases not matched to a gene: 2. There are 15 residues in the CDR3. Germline V CDR1 and CDR2: SGHTA, FQGNSA. For the CDR3, the DNA is TGTGCCAGCAGCCTACTAGCGGGAGACACCGGGGAGCTGTTTTTT. Amino acid sequence: CASSLLAGDTGELFF.

This clone came up once. The chain has TRBV9 and TRBJ1-2, with a weak D call TRBD1 (5 bases). The CDR3 contains 15 residues. Trimming pared 0 bases from V and 7 bases from J, leaving 16 bases between. Germline V gene sequence: CDR1 SGDLS, CDR2 YYNGEE. The CDR3 DNA follows: TGTGCCAGCAGCGTAGCCGGGACCGTACCATCTGGCTACACCTTC. Translating it yields CASSVAGTVPSGYTF.

The rearrangement uses TRBV7-2 and TRBJ2-5, with TRBD1 as a possible D gene (6 bases). This CDR3 has 14 amino acids. In germline, CDR1 is SGHTA, CDR2 FQGNSA. Trimming shortened V by 3 bases and J by 1 base, and 9 bases separated the two germline ends. CDR3 in DNA: TGTGCCAGCAGCTTTCAGGGGATCCAAGAGACCCAGTACTTC. It codes for CASSFQGIQETQYF.

The chain joins TRBV27 to TRBJ1-5; D is unresolved. V was trimmed by 3 bases and J by 6 bases, leaving 9 bases between them. Germline-derived CDR1 and CDR2 are MNHEY and SMNVEV (reference sequence). This CDR3 spans 13 amino acids. CDR3 nucleotides: TGTGCCAGCAGTTTCTCCACCGTTCAGCCCCAGCATTTT. Translated, it gives CASSFSTVQPQHF.

This chain uses TRBV6-1 with TRBJ2-7; tentative D call: TRBD1 (5 bases). The CDR3 contains 15 residues. Deletions cut 2 bases from V and 2 bases from J, with 13 bases between. Per germline, CDR1 MNHNS and CDR2 SASEGT. DNA of the CDR3: TGTGCCAGCAGTGAACGAGACAGAACTACCTACGAGCAGTACTTC. It specifies CASSERDRTTYEQYF.

The chain has TRBV27 and TRBJ1-2; D is unclear. Trimming took off 6 bases at V and 0 bases at J, with 8 bases between the two ends. The CDR3 has 13 amino acids. Germline values: CDR1 MNHEY, CDR2 SMNVEV (reference sequence). The CDR3 DNA reads as TGTGCCAGCAGACACCCGGCTAACTATGGCTACACCTTC. This gives the protein CASRHPANYGYTF.

This chain connects TRBV28 to TRBJ1-4, with 8 bases identical to TRBD1. Germline-derived CDR1 and CDR2 are MDHEN and SYDVKM. This CDR3 region has 14 residues. Unmatched junction bases numbered 2, after V lost 3 bases and J lost 5 bases. This chain's CDR3 is CASSFGTGNEKLFF. The CDR3 DNA follows: TGTGCCAGCAGTTTCGGGACAGGCAATGAAAAACTGTTTTTT.

The J gene is TRBJ2-3, the V gene TRBV6-1, with 11 bases identical to TRBD1. From germline, CDR1 is MNHNS and CDR2 SASEGT. The V and J ends lost 3 bases and 0 bases, in that order; junction bases with no gene match: 5. CDR3 size: 17 residues. In DNA form, the CDR3 reads TGTGCCAGCAGTGAGTTCGGGACAGGGGGTAGCACAGATACGCAGTATTTT. It specifies CASSEFGTGGSTDTQYF.

The rearrangement links TRBV11-2 to TRBJ2-1, with D possibly TRBD2 on 6 matching bases. Between the trimmed V and J ends, which lost 1 base and 0 bases, there was a span of 13 bases. The CDR3 totals 17 residues. CDR1 is SGHAT, CDR2 FQNNGV, per germline. The CDR3 here is CASSLGAAGNSYNEQFF. The CDR3 DNA sequence: TGTGCCAGCAGCTTAGGAGCGGCGGGGAACTCCTACAATGAGCAGTTCTTC.

Only one count was recorded for this clone. This chain connects TRBV30 to TRBJ1-4; D not resolved. With 4 bases removed from V and 4 bases from J, the gap between germline ends came to 7 bases. This CDR3 has 12 residues. CDR1 and CDR2 (germline): GTSNPN, SVGIG (reference sequence). CDR3 in DNA: TGTGCCTGGAACCGGGGTAATGAAAAACTGTTTTTT. Its protein product is CAWNRGNEKLFF.

This sequence joins TRBV6-6 and TRBJ2-3, with 9 positions matching TRBD1. The CDR3 runs 14 residues. V gave up 5 bases and J gave up 6 bases; unmatched junction bases: 6. Looked up from germline, CDR1 is MNHNY and CDR2 is SVGAGI (reference sequence). The chain's CDR3 is CASSQGQGWDTQYF. Written as DNA, the CDR3 is TGTGCCAGCAGTCAAGGACAGGGGTGGGATACGCAGTATTTT.

The V call is TRBV10-3, the J call TRBJ1-1, with 12 bases that match TRBD1. V lost 6 bases to trimming and J lost 4 bases; unmatched junction nucleotides: 3. Germline-derived CDR1 and CDR2 are ENHRY and SYGVKD. This CDR3 spans 14 amino acids. CDR3 loop: CAIRGQGAVTEAFF. The CDR3 DNA reads as TGTGCCATCAGGGGACAGGGGGCGGTCACTGAAGCTTTCTTT.

This chain joins TRBV14 and TRBJ1-3; D call uncertain. In germline, CDR1 is SGHDN, CDR2 FVKESK. This CDR3 spans 14 amino acids. Between the trimmed V and J ends, which lost 1 base and 4 bases, there was a span of 8 bases. The DNA for the CDR3 is TGTGCCAGCAGCCAAGTGTGGGAAGGAAACACCATATATTTT. Translating gives CASSQVWEGNTIYF.

This chain joins TRBV5-4 and TRBJ2-3; D may be TRBD1 (6 bases). The CDR3 is made up of 16 amino acids. The germline V gene encodes CDR1 SGHNT and CDR2 YYREEE (reference sequence). The ends were cut back, 5 bases at V and 0 bases at J, with 16 bases in the middle. Here the CDR3 DNA reads TGTGCCAGCAGTCGAGAGGGGGAATCTAGCACAGATACGCAGTATTTT. Translating it yields CASSREGESSTDTQYF.

This rearrangement joins TRBV25-1 to TRBJ2-7; a weak D match, TRBD1 (6 bases). The CDR3 consists of 13 residues. V lost 3 bases, J lost 6 bases, and 12 bases lay in between. The germline V gene encodes CDR1 MGHDK and CDR2 SYGVNS. In DNA, the CDR3 is TGTGCCAGCAGTGAGGGGGCAGGGGTCGAGCAGTACTTC. This translates into CASSEGAGVEQYF.

The chain uses TRBV2 and TRBJ2-7; TRBD2 is a possible D gene (6 bases). CDR1 is SNHLY and CDR2 is FYNNEI in the germline V gene. The CDR3 runs to 15 residues. Between the trimmed V and J ends, which lost 4 bases and 2 bases, there was a span of 15 bases. For the CDR3, the DNA is TGTGCCAGCAGTGTCGTGTCTAGCGCTCCCTACGAGCAGTACTTC. This codes for CASSVVSSAPYEQYF.